The next 16 T cell receptor beta chains were all read from a single sample in a study of beta chain features in type 1 diabetes. cDNA synthesis used the whole RNA isolate, giving expressed TCRB sequences. Here immunoSEQ multiplex PCR was the method, and the copy in TCRdb shows in-frame clones only, minus some. The sample lists about 140,000 clones, 9.5% to 10% seen once, with about 0.6% in the top ten. The sample was central memory CD4+ T cells from blood. These receptor sequences come from a woman in her thirties or forties in good health.

This rearrangement joins TRBV6-5 to TRBJ2-6; perhaps TRBD1 as D (5 bases). CDR3 length: 15 residues. Germline V gives CDR1 MNHEY, CDR2 SVGAGI. Trimming took off 6 bases at V and 0 bases at J, with 9 bases between the two ends. The CDR3 DNA sequence: TGTGCCAGCAGCCAGGGTACCTCTGGGGCCAACGTCCTGACTTTC. Protein product: CASSQGTSGANVLTF.

The table lists this clone with a few counts. V and J are TRBV6-5 and TRBJ1-6; 7 bases map to TRBD1. In germline, CDR1 is MNHEY, CDR2 SVGAGI. CDR3 length: 14 amino acids. V shed 5 bases, J shed 10 bases, and the junction held 8 bases outside the gene matches. The CDR3 DNA sequence: TGTGCCAGCAGTAAGGGGGCCGGAGTATCACCCCTCCACTTT. The encoded protein is CASSKGAGVSPLHF.

The genes are TRBV7-2 and TRBJ2-1; D is unclear. Trimming removed 0 bases from V and 4 bases from J, with 10 bases in between. This CDR3 has 15 amino acids. Germline lookup yields CDR1 SGHTA and CDR2 FQGNSA. The DNA of the CDR3 is TGTGCCAGCAGCTTAGCGAGACTGCTATACAATGAGCAGTTCTTC. This sequence encodes CASSLARLLYNEQFF.

The chain employs TRBV11-2 and TRBJ2-2, with 7 nucleotides matching TRBD1. The CDR3 length is 16 residues. The germline gives CDR1 SGHAT, CDR2 FQNNGV. V gave up 5 bases and J gave up 1 base; unmatched junction bases: 7. Here the CDR3 reads CASSQRQGRNTGELFF. The CDR3 coding sequence is TGTGCCAGCAGCCAAAGACAGGGCCGGAACACCGGGGAGCTGTTTTTT. The entire variable domain, with the rest obtained from reference TRBV11-2 and TRBJ2-2, is as follows: EAGVAQSPRYKIIEKRQSVAFWCNPISGHATLYWYQQILGQGPKLLIQFQNNGVVDDSQLPKDRFSAERLKGVDSTLKIQPAKLEDSAVYLCASSQRQGRNTGELFFGEGSRLTVL.

The sample holds a few counts of this clone. The V gene is TRBV7-9, the J gene TRBJ1-2, with D perhaps matching TRBD1 (5 bases). The CDR3 length is 14 residues. Germline CDR1 reads SEHNR; CDR2 reads FQNEAQ (reference sequence). Trimming stripped 1 base from V and 2 bases from J, with 8 bases between. CDR3 DNA sequence: TGTGCCAGCAGCTTAGGGGGCACAAACTATGGCTACACCTTC. It is translated as CASSLGGTNYGYTF.

This sequence joins TRBV5-4 and TRBJ2-7, with D perhaps TRBD1 (5 bases). Germline CDR1 SGHNT, CDR2 YYREEE (reference sequence). The length of the CDR3 is 14 residues. V lost 0 bases to trimming and J lost 2 bases, with 9 bases between them. Written as DNA, the CDR3 is TGTGCCAGCAGCTTGGACCAGGGAACCTACGAGCAGTACTTC. It yields the protein CASSLDQGTYEQYF. Variable domain in full (rest from reference TRBV5-4 and TRBJ2-7): ETGVTQSPTHLIKTRGQQVTLRCSSQSGHNTVSWYQQALGQGPQFIFQYYREEENGRGNFPPRFSGLQFPNYSSELNVNALELDDSALYLCASSLDQGTYEQYFGPGTRLTVT.

This clone was seen ten or more times. V is TRBV7-9 and J is TRBJ2-7; 9 bases match TRBD1. The CDR3 is 15 residues long. The germline V gene has CDR1 SEHNR and CDR2 FQNEAQ (reference sequence). V shed 5 bases and J 3 bases; nucleotides not matched to a gene: 8. The CDR3 DNA is TGTGCCAGCAGCCCAAGACAGGGGGAGATCTACGAGCAGTACTTC. The encoded protein is CASSPRQGEIYEQYF.

CDR3 protein: CSVDEGGGQPQHF. CDR3 coding DNA: TGCAGCGTTGACGAAGGAGGCGGTCAGCCCCAGCATTTT. The chain carries TRBV29-1 and TRBJ1-5; D is undetermined. CDR1 SQVTM and CDR2 ANQGSEA come from the germline V gene. The CDR3 runs 13 residues. The germline V and J ends were trimmed by 3 bases and 6 bases, with 12 bases remaining between them.

This clone turned up a few times. The chain couples TRBV5-1 to TRBJ2-5, with 8 bases that match TRBD1. Germline V gene data show CDR1 as SGHRS and CDR2 as YFSETQ. This CDR3 is 14 amino acids long. Trimming took 4 bases from V and 2 from J; bases not matched to a gene: 4. CDR3 loop: CASSMGQAQETQYF. CDR3 nucleotide sequence: TGCGCCAGCAGCATGGGACAGGCTCAAGAGACCCAGTACTTC.

Only a few counts were recorded for this clone. This chain links TRBV6-5 with TRBJ1-1; D remains ambiguous. Germline CDR1 reads MNHEY; CDR2 reads SVGAGI. The CDR3 loop spans 13 amino acids. The V end was cut by 2 bases, the J end by 6 bases, with 10 bases between. CDR3 amino acids: CASSYGGNAEAFF. The CDR3 nucleotides are TGTGCCAGCAGTTACGGAGGAAACGCTGAAGCTTTCTTT.

The rearrangement joins TRBV4-3 to TRBJ1-1; 7 bases match TRBD1. Germline V CDR1 and CDR2: LGHNA, YSLEER. V gave up 6 bases and J gave up 3 bases; unmatched junction bases: 7. This CDR3 has 14 amino acids. DNA of the CDR3: TGCGCCAGCAGGCCAATCGGGACAGACACTGAAGCTTTCTTT. Encoded protein: CASRPIGTDTEAFF.

V and J are TRBV29-1 and TRBJ1-1, with a possible D match to TRBD1 (5 bases). With 7 bases removed from V and 0 bases from J, the gap between germline ends came to 12 bases. The V gene's germline CDR1 is SQVTM and CDR2 ANQGSEA. There are 13 residues in the CDR3. The CDR3 is CSAVRGVNTEAFF. The CDR3 bases are TGCAGCGCCGTTAGGGGCGTGAACACTGAAGCTTTCTTT.

The V gene is TRBV11-2, the J gene TRBJ2-1, with a tentative D call TRBD1 (5 bases). In germline, CDR1 is SGHAT, CDR2 FQNNGV. The CDR3 is 15 residues long. V lost 3 bases, J lost 8 bases, and 17 bases lay in between. This CDR3 is CASSFGQGISDEQFF. The CDR3 region has the DNA TGTGCCAGCAGCTTTGGGCAGGGTATAAGCGATGAGCAGTTCTTC. Together with reference TRBV11-2 and TRBJ2-1, the CDR3 gives the full variable domain: EAGVAQSPRYKIIEKRQSVAFWCNPISGHATLYWYQQILGQGPKLLIQFQNNGVVDDSQLPKDRFSAERLKGVDSTLKIQPAKLEDSAVYLCASSFGQGISDEQFFGPGTRLTVL.

The rearrangement uses TRBV28 and TRBJ2-5; 11 bases are shared with TRBD1. The CDR3 totals 14 residues. Germline V gene lookup returns CDR1 MDHEN and CDR2 SYDVKM. Trimming cost V 5 bases and J 5 bases; bases outside gene matches: 4. CDR3 sequence (DNA): TGTGCCAGCAGTCGGACAGGGGGCTGGGAGACCCAGTACTTC. Translated: CASSRTGGWETQYF.

The J gene is TRBJ2-5, the V gene TRBV4-1; unclear D gene. V lost 0 bases and J lost 2, with 10 bases in between. This CDR3 region has 15 residues. From germline, CDR1 is MGHRA and CDR2 YSYEKL. The CDR3 nucleotides are TGCGCCAGCAGCCAAGATCAGACAAATCAAGAGACCCAGTACTTC. Encoded protein: CASSQDQTNQETQYF.

This rearrangement joins TRBV2 to TRBJ2-3; 10 bases agree with TRBD2. V lost 5 bases and J lost 0; bases outside the gene matches: 11. The germline CDR1 and CDR2 sequences are SNHLY and FYNNEI. The CDR3 is made up of 18 amino acids. The CDR3, as DNA: TGTGCCAGCAGTCCGCCTAGCGGGGGACATACTAGCACAGATACGCAGTATTTT. Translating gives CASSPPSGGHTSTDTQYF.